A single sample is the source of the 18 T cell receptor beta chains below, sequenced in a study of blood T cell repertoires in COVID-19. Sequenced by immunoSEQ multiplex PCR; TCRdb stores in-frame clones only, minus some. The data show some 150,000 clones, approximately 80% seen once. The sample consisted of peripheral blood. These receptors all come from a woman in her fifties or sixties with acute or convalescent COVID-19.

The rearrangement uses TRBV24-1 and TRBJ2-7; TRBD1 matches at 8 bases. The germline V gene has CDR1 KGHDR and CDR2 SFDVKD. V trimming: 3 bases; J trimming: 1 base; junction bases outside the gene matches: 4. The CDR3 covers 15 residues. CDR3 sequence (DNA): TGTGCCACCAGTGATACCGGGACAGGTTCCTACGAGCAGTACTTC. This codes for CATSDTGTGSYEQYF.

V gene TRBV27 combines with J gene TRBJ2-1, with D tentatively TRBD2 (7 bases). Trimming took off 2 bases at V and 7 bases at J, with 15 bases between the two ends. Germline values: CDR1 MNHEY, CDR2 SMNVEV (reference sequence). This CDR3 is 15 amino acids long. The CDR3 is CASSLLRGGGNEQFF. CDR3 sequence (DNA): TGTGCCAGCAGTTTACTTCGCGGGGGCGGGAATGAGCAGTTCTTC.

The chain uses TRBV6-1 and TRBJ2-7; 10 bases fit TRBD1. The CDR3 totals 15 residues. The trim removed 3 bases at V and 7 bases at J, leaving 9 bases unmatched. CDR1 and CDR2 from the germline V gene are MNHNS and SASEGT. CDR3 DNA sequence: TGTGCCAGCAGTGACCCGGGACAGGGGACTGGAGAGCAGTACTTC. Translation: CASSDPGQGTGEQYF.

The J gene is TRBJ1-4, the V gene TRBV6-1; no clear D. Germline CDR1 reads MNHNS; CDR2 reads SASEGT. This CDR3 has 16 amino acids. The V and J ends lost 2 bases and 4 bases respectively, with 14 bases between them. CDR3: CASSESLIPLNEKLFF. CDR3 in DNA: TGTGCCAGCAGTGAATCCCTAATCCCCCTTAATGAAAAACTGTTTTTT.

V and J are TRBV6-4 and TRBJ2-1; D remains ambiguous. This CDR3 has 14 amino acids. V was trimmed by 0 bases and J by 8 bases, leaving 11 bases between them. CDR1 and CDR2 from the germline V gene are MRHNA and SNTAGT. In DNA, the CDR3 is TGTGCCAGCAGTGACTCACATGAGGCAGATGAGCAGTTCTTC. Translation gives CASSDSHEADEQFF.

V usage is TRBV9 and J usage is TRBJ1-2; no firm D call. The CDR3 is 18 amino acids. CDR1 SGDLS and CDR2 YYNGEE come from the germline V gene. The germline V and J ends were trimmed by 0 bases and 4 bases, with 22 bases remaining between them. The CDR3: CASSVALSNGDMGYGYTF. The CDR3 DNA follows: TGTGCCAGCAGCGTAGCCCTTTCGAACGGGGATATGGGCTATGGCTACACCTTC.

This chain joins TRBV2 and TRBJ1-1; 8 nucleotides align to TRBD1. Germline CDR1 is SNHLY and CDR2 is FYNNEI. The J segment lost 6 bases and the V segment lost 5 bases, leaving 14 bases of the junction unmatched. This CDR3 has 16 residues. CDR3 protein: CASSQKVTGVRSEAFF. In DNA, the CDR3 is TGTGCCAGCAGTCAGAAAGTGACAGGGGTAAGGTCTGAAGCTTTCTTT.

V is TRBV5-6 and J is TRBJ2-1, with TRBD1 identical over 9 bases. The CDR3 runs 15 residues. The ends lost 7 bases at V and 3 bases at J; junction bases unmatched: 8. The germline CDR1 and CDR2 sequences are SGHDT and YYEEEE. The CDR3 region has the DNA TGTGCCAGCCTTGTTTCGGACAGGGGCTACAATGAGCAGTTCTTC. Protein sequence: CASLVSDRGYNEQFF.

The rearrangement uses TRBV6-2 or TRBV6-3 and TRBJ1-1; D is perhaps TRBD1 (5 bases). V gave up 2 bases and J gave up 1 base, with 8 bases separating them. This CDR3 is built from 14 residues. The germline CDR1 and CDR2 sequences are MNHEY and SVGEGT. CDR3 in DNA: TGTGCCAGCAGTTACCCCGGACAGAACACTGAAGCTTTCTTT. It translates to CASSYPGQNTEAFF.

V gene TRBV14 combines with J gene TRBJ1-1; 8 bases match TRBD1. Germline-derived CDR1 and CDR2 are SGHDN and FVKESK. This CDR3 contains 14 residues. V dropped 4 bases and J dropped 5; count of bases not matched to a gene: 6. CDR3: CASSRQTGGTEAFF. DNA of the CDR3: TGTGCCAGCAGCCGACAAACAGGGGGAACTGAAGCTTTCTTT.

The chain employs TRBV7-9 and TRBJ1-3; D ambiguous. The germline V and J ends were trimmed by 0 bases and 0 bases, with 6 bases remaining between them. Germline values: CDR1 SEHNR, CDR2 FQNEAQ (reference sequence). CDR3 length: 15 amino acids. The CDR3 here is CASSLAWSSGNTIYF. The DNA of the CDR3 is TGTGCCAGCAGCTTAGCTTGGAGCTCTGGAAACACCATATATTTT.

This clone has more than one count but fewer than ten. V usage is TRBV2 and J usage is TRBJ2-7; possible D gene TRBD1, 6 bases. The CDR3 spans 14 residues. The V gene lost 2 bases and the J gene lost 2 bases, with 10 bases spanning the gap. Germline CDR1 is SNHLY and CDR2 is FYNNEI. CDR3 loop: CASSERPGAYEQYF. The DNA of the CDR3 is TGTGCCAGCAGTGAACGGCCAGGGGCCTACGAGCAGTACTTC.

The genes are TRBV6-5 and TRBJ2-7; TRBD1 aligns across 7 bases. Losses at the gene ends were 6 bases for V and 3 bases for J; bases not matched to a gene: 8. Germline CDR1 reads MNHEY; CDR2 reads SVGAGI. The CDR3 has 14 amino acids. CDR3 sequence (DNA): TGTGCCAGCAGCCGACAGGGTTCAGTCTACGAGCAGTACTTC. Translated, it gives CASSRQGSVYEQYF.

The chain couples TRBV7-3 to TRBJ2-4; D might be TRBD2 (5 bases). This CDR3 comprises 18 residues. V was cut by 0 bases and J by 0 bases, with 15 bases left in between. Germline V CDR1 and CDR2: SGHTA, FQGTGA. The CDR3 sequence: CASSLTVAGPSAKNIQYF. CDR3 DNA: TGTGCCAGCAGCTTAACGGTTGCGGGTCCTTCAGCCAAAAACATTCAGTACTTC.

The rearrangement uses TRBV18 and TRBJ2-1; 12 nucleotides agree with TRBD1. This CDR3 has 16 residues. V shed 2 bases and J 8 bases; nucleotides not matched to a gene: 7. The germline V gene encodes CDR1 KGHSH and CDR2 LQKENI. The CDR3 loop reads CASSPFRDRGLDEQFF. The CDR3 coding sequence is TGTGCCAGCTCACCATTTAGGGACAGGGGGCTCGATGAGCAGTTCTTC.

CDR3 bases: TGTGCCAGCAGTCCAGGACTAGCGGACCAAGAGACCCAGTACTTC. Translated: CASSPGLADQETQYF. This rearrangement joins TRBV6-2 or TRBV6-3 to TRBJ2-5, with 10 positions matching TRBD2. Germline V gene sequence: CDR1 MNHEY, CDR2 SVGEGT. After removal of 5 bases from V and 0 bases from J, the junction contained 3 bases not matched to a gene. The length of the CDR3 is 15 residues.

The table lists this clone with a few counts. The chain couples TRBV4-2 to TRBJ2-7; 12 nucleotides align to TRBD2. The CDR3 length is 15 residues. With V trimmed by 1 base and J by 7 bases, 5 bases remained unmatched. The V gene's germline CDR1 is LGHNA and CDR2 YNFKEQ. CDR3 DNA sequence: TGTGCCAGCAGCCAAGCTAGCGGGGGGGCGAAAGAGCAGTACTTC. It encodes CASSQASGGAKEQYF.

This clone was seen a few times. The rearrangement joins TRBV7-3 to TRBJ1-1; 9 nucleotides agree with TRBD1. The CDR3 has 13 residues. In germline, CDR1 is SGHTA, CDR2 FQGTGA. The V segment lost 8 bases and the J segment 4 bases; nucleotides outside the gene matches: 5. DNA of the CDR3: TGTGCCAGCGGGTTGACAGGGGGCACTGAAGCTTTCTTT. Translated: CASGLTGGTEAFF.